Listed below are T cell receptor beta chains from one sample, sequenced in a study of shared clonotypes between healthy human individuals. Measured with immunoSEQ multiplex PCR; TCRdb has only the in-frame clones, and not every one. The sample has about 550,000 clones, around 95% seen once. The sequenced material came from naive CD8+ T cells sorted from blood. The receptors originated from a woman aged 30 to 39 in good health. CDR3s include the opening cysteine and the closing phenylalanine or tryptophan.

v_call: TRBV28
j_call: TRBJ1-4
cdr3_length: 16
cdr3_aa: CASSLHQVYTNEKLFF

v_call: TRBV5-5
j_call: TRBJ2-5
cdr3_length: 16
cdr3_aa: CASSLFWAKNGETQYF

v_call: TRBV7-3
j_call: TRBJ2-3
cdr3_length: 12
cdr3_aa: CASSYDGDTQYF

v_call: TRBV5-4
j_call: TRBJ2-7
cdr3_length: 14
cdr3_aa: CASSLEGEGYEQYF

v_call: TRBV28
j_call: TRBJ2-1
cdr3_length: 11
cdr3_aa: CASSPLAEQFF

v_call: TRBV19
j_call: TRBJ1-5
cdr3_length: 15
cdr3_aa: CASSTGQGGNQPQHF

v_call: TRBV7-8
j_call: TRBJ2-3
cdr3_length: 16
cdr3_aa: CASSLLAGGEGDTQYF

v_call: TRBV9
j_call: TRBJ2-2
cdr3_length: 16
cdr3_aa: CASSNRGSSNTGELFF

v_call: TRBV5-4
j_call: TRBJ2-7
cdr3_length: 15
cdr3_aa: CASSLDGTSGYEQYF

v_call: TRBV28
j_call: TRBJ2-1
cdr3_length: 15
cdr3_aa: CASSFPSGSHNEQFF

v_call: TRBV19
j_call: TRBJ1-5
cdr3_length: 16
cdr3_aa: CASSISLFQDYQPQHF

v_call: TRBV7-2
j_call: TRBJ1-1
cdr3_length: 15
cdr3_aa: CASSPTVRGNTEAFF

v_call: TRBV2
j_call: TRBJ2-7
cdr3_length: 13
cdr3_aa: CASSGQGNYEQYF

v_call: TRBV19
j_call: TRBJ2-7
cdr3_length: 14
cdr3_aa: CASSIGQGGFEQYF

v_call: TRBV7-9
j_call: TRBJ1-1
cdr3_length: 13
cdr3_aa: CASSSPSGTEAFF

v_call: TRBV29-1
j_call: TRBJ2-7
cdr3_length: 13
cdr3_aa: CSVTGQGGYEQYF

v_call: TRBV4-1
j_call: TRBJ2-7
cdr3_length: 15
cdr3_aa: CASSPGQTISYEQYF

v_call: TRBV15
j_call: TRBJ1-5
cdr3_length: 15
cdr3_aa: CATSRARDGNQPQHF

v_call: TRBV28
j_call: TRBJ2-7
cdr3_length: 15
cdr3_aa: CASSLDVDPSYEQYF

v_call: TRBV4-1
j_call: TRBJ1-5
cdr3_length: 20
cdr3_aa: CASSQDPGFGLQTSNQPQHF

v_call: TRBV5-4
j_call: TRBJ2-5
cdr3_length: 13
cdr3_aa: CASSPEDKETQYF

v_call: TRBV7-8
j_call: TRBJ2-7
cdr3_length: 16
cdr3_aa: CASSLGLAGGSYEQYF

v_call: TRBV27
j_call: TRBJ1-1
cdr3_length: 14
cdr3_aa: CASSTRRLNTEAFF

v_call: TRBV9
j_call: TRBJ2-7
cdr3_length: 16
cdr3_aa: CASSAHRDTFSYEQYF

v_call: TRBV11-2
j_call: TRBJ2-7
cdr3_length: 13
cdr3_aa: CASSLDRAYEQYF

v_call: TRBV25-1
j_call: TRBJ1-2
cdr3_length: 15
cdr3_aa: CASSEGRTLNYGYTF

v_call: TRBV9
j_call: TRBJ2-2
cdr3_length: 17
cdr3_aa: CASSVATGTRSSGELFF